This TCR beta chain comes out of a study of siplizumab effects on memory and regulatory T cells. Study-wide points: Naive T cells, seemingly more diverse than memory cells, seemed major alloresponse contributors. Confirmation was lacking for the suppressive function of proliferating Tregs derived from siplizumab cultures.

Points on this clone: Its target is not known. Sequence at one end of the junction differs from germline and may be a read error.

About 100,000 TCR templates underwent assay in each sample. TCRdb keeps only in-frame clones here, not all; method: immunoSEQ multiplex PCR. The table shows some 41,000 clones, with 89% occurring only once. The clonotype was recovered from a human donor in good health. Sequencing was done on a sample of naive CD4+ T cells sorted from blood.

The CDR3 DNA reads as TGTGCCAGCAGCCAAGGAACTAGCGGGTACAGTGAGCAGTTCTTC. This codes for CASSQGTSGYSEQFF. This sequence joins TRBV14 and TRBJ2-1; 9 nucleotides align to TRBD2. In germline, CDR1 is SGHDN, CDR2 FVKESK. This CDR3 contains 15 residues.